What follows are 25 T cell receptor beta chains derived from one specimen sequenced in a study of blood T cell repertoires in COVID-19. Using immunoSEQ multiplex PCR, the repertoire was profiled, and TCRdb retains in-frame clones only, with some absent. Here the sample spans around 190,000 clones, 82% being singletons. Sequenced sample: peripheral blood. The receptors originated from a woman aged 55-70 years with COVID-19, enrolled during active disease.

The chain joins TRBV11-2 to TRBJ1-1; D unresolved. The CDR3 loop spans 15 amino acids. Germline assignment: CDR1 SGHAT and CDR2 FQNNGV. V was clipped by 5 bases and J by 4 bases, with 17 bases between them. The CDR3 DNA is TGTGCCAGCAGCGCAAGCGGGGTTCGGGGCACTGAAGCTTTCTTT. It translates to CASSASGVRGTEAFF.

This clone was observed once. The chain recombines TRBV9 with TRBJ1-5; D is uncertain. The CDR3 has 14 amino acids. Trimming shortened V by 0 bases and J by 3 bases, and 7 bases separated the two germline ends. Germline V gene sequence: CDR1 SGDLS, CDR2 YYNGEE. The DNA of the CDR3 is TGTGCCAGCAGCGTAGGCCCTATCAATCAGCCCCAGCATTTT. Residues: CASSVGPINQPQHF.

The chain recombines TRBV27 with TRBJ1-2; D perhaps matches TRBD1 (6 bases). The CDR3 has 13 amino acids. Germline-derived CDR1 and CDR2 are MNHEY and SMNVEV (reference sequence). Deletions cut 6 bases from V and 5 bases from J, with 13 bases between. The CDR3 nucleotides are TGTGCCAGCAGCAAAGACAGGAAGTATGGCTACACCTTC. This codes for CASSKDRKYGYTF.

The V call is TRBV3-1 (or the pseudogene TRBV3-2), the J call TRBJ2-2, with D possibly matching TRBD2 (5 bases). The CDR3 contains 20 residues. V lost 2 bases and J lost 2, with 24 bases in between. Germline lookup yields CDR1 LGHDT and CDR2 YNNKEL (reference sequence). This CDR3 is CASSQLISQQLGENTGELFF. The CDR3 nucleotides read TGTGCCAGCAGCCAACTCATCTCACAACAACTGGGAGAAAACACCGGGGAGCTGTTTTTT.

The CDR3 is CASSRINTEAFF. In DNA form, the CDR3 reads TGTGCCAGCAGCCGTATCAACACTGAAGCTTTCTTT. V is TRBV3-1 (or the pseudogene TRBV3-2) and J is TRBJ1-1; D is unclear. The CDR3 is 12 amino acids. The germline V gene encodes CDR1 LGHDT and CDR2 YNNKEL (reference sequence). Trimming took off 4 bases at V and 2 bases at J, with 5 bases between the two ends.

This clone showed up just once. The chain employs TRBV3-1 (or the pseudogene TRBV3-2) and TRBJ2-1; tentatively, D is TRBD1 (5 bases). Germline V gene data show CDR1 as LGHDT and CDR2 as YNNKEL (reference sequence). This CDR3 comprises 16 residues. The V gene lost 1 base and the J gene lost 8 bases, with 18 bases spanning the gap. CDR3 amino acids: CASSQGQFPIGDEQFF. The CDR3 region has the DNA TGTGCCAGCAGCCAAGGACAGTTCCCAATAGGCGATGAGCAGTTCTTC.

The chain has TRBV6-5 and TRBJ2-7; 8 nucleotides align to TRBD1. Losses at the gene ends were 6 bases for V and 1 base for J; bases not matched to a gene: 8. This CDR3 is 15 amino acids long. Germline V gives CDR1 MNHEY, CDR2 SVGAGI. CDR3 amino acids: CASSVTGGSSYEQYV. DNA of the CDR3: TGTGCCAGCAGCGTAACAGGGGGGTCATCCTACGAGCAGTACGTC.

The chain recombines TRBV21-1 with TRBJ2-5; TRBD2 was called by the table and not checked on the DNA. TRBV21-1 is flagged as a pseudogene. CDR3 length equals 15 residues. The CDR3 protein is CASSGLAGSQETQYF. The CDR3 DNA reads TGTGCCAGCAGCGGTCTAGCGGGTTCCCAAGAGACCCAGTACTTC.

The CDR3 loop is CASSVGTGFYEQYF. The DNA for the CDR3 is TGTGCCAGCAGCGTAGGCACAGGGTTCTACGAGCAGTACTTC. The chain has TRBV9 and TRBJ2-7; D is possibly TRBD1 (6 bases). Trimming removed 0 bases from V and 3 bases from J, with 10 bases in between. In germline, CDR1 is SGDLS, CDR2 YYNGEE. The CDR3 covers 14 residues.

The rearrangement links TRBV3-1 (or the pseudogene TRBV3-2) to TRBJ2-1, with 7 nucleotides matching TRBD2. Germline CDR1 reads LGHDT; CDR2 reads YNNKEL (reference sequence). The CDR3 contains 13 residues. V was pared by 1 base and J by 8 bases, with 2 bases of the junction left unmatched. This chain's CDR3 is CASSQAGRDEQFF. As DNA, the CDR3 is TGTGCCAGCAGCCAAGCAGGGAGGGATGAGCAGTTCTTC.

The chain joins TRBV5-1 to TRBJ2-1; TRBD2 agrees at 11 bases. The CDR3 has 15 amino acids. Germline CDR1 reads SGHRS; CDR2 reads YFSETQ. V shed 4 bases and J 5 bases; nucleotides not matched to a gene: 5. CDR3: CASSRTSGGNNEQFF. The DNA for the CDR3 is TGCGCCAGCAGCCGCACTAGCGGGGGAAACAATGAGCAGTTCTTC.

In this sample, this clone turned up a few times. The chain joins TRBV6-5 to TRBJ2-6; TRBD1 is a possible D gene (6 bases). Trimming took 5 bases from V and 4 from J, leaving 9 bases between them. The CDR3 has 14 residues. CDR1 and CDR2 (germline): MNHEY, SVGAGI. The CDR3: CASSHRDGANVLTF. The CDR3 bases are TGTGCCAGCAGTCACAGGGACGGGGCCAACGTCCTGACTTTC.

The rearrangement uses TRBV28 and TRBJ2-3, with 7 positions matching TRBD1. The CDR3 covers 15 residues. J gave up 1 base and V 8 bases, and 9 bases lay outside the gene matches. Germline CDR1 MDHEN, CDR2 SYDVKM. CDR3 sequence (DNA): TGTGCCAGCCGTAGTTGGCAGGGGGGCACAGATACGCAGTATTTT. Protein sequence: CASRSWQGGTDTQYF.

The chain joins TRBV9 to TRBJ2-1; a weak D match, TRBD2 (7 bases). V gave up 0 bases and J gave up 7 bases, with 11 bases separating them. Germline assignment: CDR1 SGDLS and CDR2 YYNGEE. The CDR3 spans 14 residues. CDR3 bases: TGTGCCAGCAGCGTAGGGACTAGGGGGAATGAGCAGTTCTTC. It translates to CASSVGTRGNEQFF.

The chain is built from TRBV7-2 and TRBJ2-7; 13 nucleotides agree with TRBD2. The V segment lost 1 base and the J segment 9 bases; nucleotides outside the gene matches: 6. Germline V gene sequence: CDR1 SGHTA, CDR2 FQGNSA. CDR3 length: 15 residues. The CDR3 DNA reads as TGTGCCAGCAGCTTAGTAGGACTAGCGGGAGCGTCGCAGTACTTC. Translating it yields CASSLVGLAGASQYF.

The chain has TRBV27 and TRBJ1-4; possibly TRBD1 for D (6 bases). This CDR3 has 16 residues. CDR1 is MNHEY, CDR2 SMNVEV, per germline (reference sequence). V was cut by 7 bases and J by 0 bases, with 15 bases left in between. DNA of the CDR3: TGTGCCAGCAAGGCATGGGGGCCGACAACTAATGAAAAACTGTTTTTT. This sequence encodes CASKAWGPTTNEKLFF.

The J gene is TRBJ2-1, the V gene TRBV5-1; D is possibly TRBD2 (6 bases). This CDR3 region has 14 residues. V lost 0 bases, J lost 7 bases, and 11 bases lay in between. Germline CDR1 is SGHRS and CDR2 is YFSETQ. The CDR3 reads CASSLELAENEQFF. In DNA, the CDR3 is TGCGCCAGCAGCTTGGAACTAGCTGAGAATGAGCAGTTCTTC.

This chain uses TRBV11-3 with TRBJ2-5; TRBD1 matches 11 bases. Germline V gene lookup returns CDR1 SGHNT and CDR2 YENEEA. Germline trimming cut 5 bases from V and 5 bases from J; bases unmatched to any gene: 7. The CDR3 covers 15 residues. CDR3 coding DNA: TGTGCCAGCAGCCCAAGAGGGACAGGGGGGGAGACCCAGTACTTC. Its translation is CASSPRGTGGETQYF.

The V call is TRBV24-1, the J call TRBJ1-2; TRBD1 matches at 8 bases. The CDR3 spans 13 residues. Germline lookup yields CDR1 KGHDR and CDR2 SFDVKD. After removal of 3 bases from V and 7 bases from J, the junction contained 3 bases not matched to a gene. The DNA of the CDR3 is TGTGCCACCAGTGATAGGACAGGGATTGGCTACACCTTC. It specifies CATSDRTGIGYTF.

CDR3: CASSLRTAGANVLTF. CDR3 nucleotide sequence: TGTGCCAGCAGTCTAAGGACAGCCGGGGCCAACGTCCTGACTTTC. The J gene is TRBJ2-6, the V gene TRBV28; maybe TRBD1 (6 bases). The CDR3 is 15 residues long. V was shortened by 5 bases and J by 4 bases, with 12 bases between the two germline ends. Germline V lookup: CDR1 MDHEN, CDR2 SYDVKM.

The DNA for the CDR3 is TGTGCCATCAGTACCGGGACAGGAATTCAAGAGACCCAGTACTTC. This translates into CAISTGTGIQETQYF. This chain connects TRBV10-3 to TRBJ2-5; 8 bases are shared with TRBD1. J gave up 2 bases and V 5 bases, and 7 bases lay outside the gene matches. Germline loops: CDR1 ENHRY, CDR2 SYGVKD. The length of the CDR3 is 15 residues.

This rearrangement joins TRBV6-6 to TRBJ1-5, with 9 bases matching TRBD1. This CDR3 is 14 amino acids long. CDR1 is MNHNY and CDR2 is SVGAGI in the germline V gene (reference sequence). The V gene end was trimmed by 10 bases and the J gene end by 6 bases; junction bases not matched to a gene: 10. CDR3 DNA: TGTGCCACCAGAGGACGACAGGGGGTTCAGCCCCAGCATTTT. Translated, it gives CATRGRQGVQPQHF.

This chain's CDR3 is CAIRTSGVYEQYV. The CDR3 DNA reads as TGTGCCATCAGGACTAGCGGGGTCTACGAGCAGTACGTC. The chain combines TRBV6-5 with TRBJ2-7; TRBD2 matches at 12 bases. V trimming: 10 bases; J trimming: 3 bases; junction bases outside the gene matches: 4. From germline, CDR1 is MNHEY and CDR2 SVGAGI. The CDR3 is 13 amino acids.

The J gene is TRBJ1-4, the V gene TRBV6-5; 8 bases are shared with TRBD1. Germline CDR1 and CDR2: MNHEY and SVGAGI. V lost 4 bases to trimming and J lost 12 bases; unmatched junction nucleotides: 1. The CDR3 contains 11 residues. The CDR3: CASSFRGQLFF. CDR3 DNA: TGTGCCAGCAGTTTCAGGGGGCAACTGTTTTTT.

The chain couples TRBV19 to TRBJ2-1; D perhaps matches TRBD2 (6 bases). The CDR3 contains 15 residues. Germline-derived CDR1 and CDR2 are LNHDA and SQIVND (reference sequence). V was pared by 1 base and J by 9 bases, with 16 bases between. The CDR3 reads CASSIGTSKRGEQFF. The CDR3 DNA follows: TGTGCCAGTAGTATAGGTACTAGCAAGCGCGGTGAGCAGTTCTTC. Drawing the rest from reference TRBV19 and TRBJ2-1, the complete variable domain is DGGITQSPKYLFRKEGQNVTLSCEQNLNHDAMYWYRQDPGQGLRLIYYSQIVNDFQKGDIAEGYSVSREKKESFPLTVTSAQKNPTAFYLCASSIGTSKRGEQFFGPGTRLTVL.